The source of this TCR beta chain is a study of T-cell reconstitution after alpha-beta-depleted transplantation in children. This clonotype was counted a few times. For TCRbeta, the library was prepared with unique molecular identifiers. TCRdb re-analysed the PCR reads in MiXCR, keeping a single row per CDR3 protein. The sample yields under 400,000 distinct CDR3 sequences, roughly 25% seen once. V shed 1 base and J 3 bases; nucleotides not matched to a gene: 6. This CDR3 has 16 amino acids. Germline CDR1 reads KGHDR; CDR2 reads SFDVKD. The material sequenced was PBMCs, mostly from graft donor cells, taken 180 days after TCRalphabeta/CD19-depleted stem cell transplant. This clonotype was obtained from a male patient younger than 18 who had a stem cell transplant for acute lymphoblastic leukemia, so the T cells may come from the graft donor. The chain links TRBV24-1 to TRBJ2-5, with 8 positions matching TRBD1. CDR3 sequence reads: CATSDLDPDREETQYF. The CDR3 DNA follows: TGTGCCACCAGTGATTTAGACCCGGACAGGGAAGAGACCCAGTACTTC.